These 14 T cell receptor beta chains were all obtained from the same sample, sequenced in a study of OX40 agonist ivuxolimab in advanced cancers. Measured with immunoSEQ multiplex PCR; TCRdb has only the in-frame clones, and not every one. The sample has over 85,000 clones; approximately 89% are singletons. Sequencing used CD4+ or CD8+ T cells sorted from blood, obtained in a trial of the OX40 agonist ivuxolimab. The receptors derive from an adult with an advanced solid tumor such as melanoma, head and neck, liver or kidney cancer.

The V and J genes are TRBV9 and TRBJ2-2, with a weak D call TRBD1 (6 bases). V shed 3 bases and J shed 6 bases, with 15 bases lying between them. Germline CDR1 SGDLS, CDR2 YYNGEE. CDR3 size: 15 residues. In DNA form, the CDR3 reads TGTGCCAGCAGCGCCCTAGGGGGAGTGGCCGGGGAGCTGTTTTTT. Encoded protein: CASSALGGVAGELFF.

The chain has TRBV5-4 and TRBJ1-2; D is ambiguous. Per germline, CDR1 SGHNT and CDR2 YYREEE (reference sequence). The CDR3 is 13 amino acids. The V and J ends lost 1 base and 8 bases respectively, with 12 bases between them. Written as DNA, the CDR3 is TGTGCCAGCAGCTTGCATGCCGGAGGCGGCTACACCTTC. This sequence encodes CASSLHAGGGYTF.

The chain employs TRBV6-6 and TRBJ1-2; D is ambiguous. There are 10 residues in the CDR3. The germline gives CDR1 MNHNY, CDR2 SVGAGI (reference sequence). V was trimmed by 6 bases and J by 8 bases, leaving 7 bases between them. CDR3 loop: CASSREGYTF. CDR3 sequence (DNA): TGTGCCAGCAGCCGGGAGGGCTACACCTTC.

The chain has TRBV18 and TRBJ1-5; 9 bases agree with TRBD1. V lost 4 bases to trimming and J lost 5 bases; unmatched junction nucleotides: 6. From germline, CDR1 is KGHSH and CDR2 LQKENI. The CDR3 runs to 15 residues. The CDR3 region is CASSHRGQGDQPQHF. The CDR3 region has the DNA TGTGCCAGCTCACACAGGGGGCAGGGGGATCAGCCCCAGCATTTT. Together with reference TRBV18 and TRBJ1-5, the CDR3 gives the full variable domain: NAGVMQNPRHLVRRRGQEARLRCSPMKGHSHVYWYRQLPEEGLKFMVYLQKENIIDESGMPKERFSAEFPKEGPSILRIQQVVRGDSAAYFCASSHRGQGDQPQHFGDGTRLSIL.

The chain employs TRBV4-2 and TRBJ1-4; possible D gene TRBD1, 6 bases. The V gene's germline CDR1 is LGHNA and CDR2 YNFKEQ. Trimming cost V 1 base and J 3 bases, with 9 bases left between them. The CDR3 runs to 15 residues. CDR3: CASSQVQGPNEKLFF. CDR3 sequence (DNA): TGTGCCAGCAGCCAAGTCCAGGGGCCTAATGAAAAACTGTTTTTT.

The chain's CDR3 is CASSQDTQRENYEQFF. Written as DNA, the CDR3 is TGTGCCAGCAGCCAAGATACCCAGCGGGAGAACTATGAGCAGTTCTTC. The chain recombines TRBV4-2 with TRBJ2-1; 8 bases line up with TRBD2. The junction had 9 bases not matched to a gene; V was cut back by 0 bases and J by 8 bases. The germline V gene encodes CDR1 LGHNA and CDR2 YNFKEQ. The CDR3 has 16 residues.

This chain joins TRBV2 and TRBJ2-3, with D uncertain. There are 13 residues in the CDR3. V lost 2 bases, J lost 6 bases, and 9 bases lay in between. Germline CDR1 and CDR2: SNHLY and FYNNEI. The CDR3 loop is CASSESDLDTQYF. In DNA, the CDR3 is TGTGCCAGCAGTGAATCGGACCTGGATACGCAGTATTTT. The complete variable domain, with remaining parts taken from reference TRBV2 and TRBJ2-3, reads EPEVTQTPSHQVTQMGQEVILRCVPISNHLYFYWYRQILGQKVEFLVSFYNNEISEKSEIFDDQFSVERPDGSNFTLKIRSTKLEDSAMYFCASSESDLDTQYFGPGTRLTVL.

J is TRBJ2-3 and V is TRBV9; a possible D gene is TRBD2 (6 bases). CDR1 is SGDLS and CDR2 is YYNGEE in the germline V gene. The V and J ends lost 0 bases and 3 bases respectively, with 14 bases between them. The CDR3 has 16 amino acids. CDR3 nucleotides: TGTGCCAGCAGCGTAGAAGGAGGGTTTCAAACAGATACGCAGTATTTT. Translation gives CASSVEGGFQTDTQYF.

This chain's CDR3 is CATSRETSYEQYF. CDR3 sequence (DNA): TGTGCCACCAGCAGAGAAACGAGTTACGAGCAGTACTTC. V is TRBV15 and J is TRBJ2-7; the D is unclear. The germline V gene has CDR1 LNHNV and CDR2 YYDKDF (reference sequence). The CDR3 spans 13 residues. The germline V and J ends were trimmed by 0 bases and 4 bases, with 7 bases remaining between them.

The chain is built from TRBV4-3 and TRBJ2-7; 8 bases agree with TRBD1. The CDR3 contains 18 residues. The junction had 21 bases not matched to a gene; V was cut back by 4 bases and J by 7 bases. The germline gives CDR1 LGHNA, CDR2 YSLEER. The CDR3 sequence is CASSPDSSRQGSLGEQYF. CDR3 bases: TGCGCCAGCAGCCCGGATTCGTCTAGACAGGGGAGCTTGGGAGAGCAGTACTTC.

The chain uses TRBV4-2 and TRBJ2-7; D might be TRBD2 (6 bases). V gave up 1 base and J gave up 4 bases, with 11 bases separating them. The CDR3 is 14 residues long. Per the germline V gene, CDR1 is LGHNA and CDR2 is YNFKEQ. CDR3 loop: CASSQGNGGYEQYF. As DNA, the CDR3 is TGTGCCAGCAGCCAAGGAAACGGGGGATACGAGCAGTACTTC.

This clone appeared once. The chain carries TRBV7-2 and TRBJ2-5; 8 bases align to TRBD1. Germline CDR1 SGHTA, CDR2 FQGNSA. The CDR3 has 15 amino acids. V was clipped by 5 bases and J by 5 bases; unmatched bases: 10. CDR3 DNA: TGTGCCAGCAGCGTAACGACAGGGGTTGGGGAGACCCAGTACTTC. Its protein is CASSVTTGVGETQYF. Based on the CDR3 plus reference TRBV7-2 and TRBJ2-5, the full variable domain is GAGVSQSPSNKVTEKGKDVELRCDPISGHTALYWYRQSLGQGLEFLIYFQGNSAPDKSGLPSDRFSAERTGGSVSTLTIQRTQQEDSAVYLCASSVTTGVGETQYFGPGTRLLVL.

The rearrangement links TRBV4-2 to TRBJ2-7; the D gene is possibly TRBD2 (7 bases). The CDR3 is 13 amino acids. Trimming removed 7 bases from V and 5 bases from J, with 15 bases in between. CDR1 LGHNA and CDR2 YNFKEQ come from the germline V gene. In DNA, the CDR3 is TGTGCCAGCACCCCGAGGGGGGGAAACGAGCAGTACTTC. Translated: CASTPRGGNEQYF.

This chain joins TRBV7-2 and TRBJ2-4, with D unresolved. The CDR3 has 14 residues. Germline CDR1 SGHTA, CDR2 FQGNSA. The CDR3 DNA reads TGTGCGACGGAACAAGGATTAGCCAAAAACATTCAGTACTTC. Amino acid sequence: CATEQGLAKNIQYF.